This T cell receptor (beta chain) was recovered during a study of Ad26.COV2.S vaccination and SARS-CoV-2 variants. Across the whole study: Intramuscular Ad26.COV2.S doses were given once or twice, 56 days apart.

Treatment given: 19 received Ad26.COV2.S at low or high dose, single or two shots; about 5 received placebo; per-sample allocation not given. Day 63 after the first vaccine or placebo injection was the time point for sampling. This clone was observed once. Its specificity is unknown. Sequenced by immunoSEQ multiplex PCR; TCRdb stores in-frame clones only, minus some. The sample shows a few hundred thousand clones, approximately 83% of them seen only once. The CDR3 is 13 residues long. Germline V lookup: CDR1 MNHEY, CDR2 SVGAGI. Overall study findings and caveats: Spike-specific responses of CD8+ and CD4+ T cells were reported to display substantial breadth after vaccination.

The V call is TRBV6-5, the J call TRBJ2-2, with 7 bases matching TRBD1. This sequence was found in a person aged 18-65 years who received the Ad26.COV2.S COVID-19 vaccine or a placebo. The sequenced sample was peripheral blood, obtained in a trial of Ad26.COV2.S vaccine versus placebo. Here the CDR3 reads CAGEGALAGELFF. The CDR3 bases are TGTGCTGGAGAGGGGGCGTTAGCCGGGGAGCTGTTTTTT.